Shown below are 10 T cell receptor beta chains from a single sample sequenced in a study of T cell repertoires in aging, cancer and after chemotherapy. Amplification of TCR beta used genomic DNA extracted from peripheral blood. Rearranged V-D-J TRB sequences were amplified with a mixed TRB-A/B primer pool. In TCRdb, the multiplex PCR reads were re-called with MiXCR into one record per CDR3 protein. The sample yields approximately 20,000 distinct CDR3 sequences, about two fifths seen once. The sequencing input was blood. These receptors all stem from a human donor with a solid tumor.

This chain uses TRBV12-3 or TRBV12-4 with TRBJ2-5; 11 nucleotides align to TRBD2. This CDR3 has 16 amino acids. V lost 3 bases and J lost 1; bases outside the gene matches: 4. CDR3: CASSLWLAGGQETQYF. The DNA of the CDR3 is TGTGCCAGCAGTTTGTGGCTAGCGGGGGGCCAAGAGACCCAGTACTTC.

This clonotype is medium-sized by share. V gene TRBV29-1 combines with J gene TRBJ2-1; unclear D gene. The CDR3 extends over 14 amino acids. CDR1 is SQVTM and CDR2 is ANQGSEA in the germline V gene. The V gene lost 8 bases and the J gene lost 0 bases, with 14 bases spanning the gap. CDR3 DNA sequence: TGCAGCCCCATTCCTCGGAGCTCCTACAATGAGCAGTTCTTC. This gives the protein CSPIPRSSYNEQFF.

This chain joins TRBV30 and TRBJ2-1; 11 bases agree with TRBD2. Unmatched junction bases numbered 6, after V lost 1 base and J lost 4 bases. CDR3 length: 16 residues. Germline V gene sequence: CDR1 GTSNPN, CDR2 SVGIG (reference sequence). The CDR3 coding sequence is TGTGCCTGGAGTGCGACACTAGCGGGGGTTTACAATGAGCAGTTCTTC. Protein sequence: CAWSATLAGVYNEQFF.

The chain uses TRBV30 and TRBJ2-7; 8 nucleotides agree with TRBD2. This CDR3 is 16 amino acids long. Germline CDR1 is GTSNPN and CDR2 is SVGIG (reference sequence). The V and J ends lost 2 bases and 2 bases, in that order; junction bases with no gene match: 11. The CDR3 spells CAWSPPRSGRAYEQYF. The CDR3 coding sequence is TGTGCCTGGAGTCCCCCCCGCAGCGGGAGAGCCTACGAGCAGTACTTC.

This clonotype was recorded a few times. V usage is TRBV5-6 and J usage is TRBJ2-1, with 8 nucleotides matching TRBD2. Germline-derived CDR1 and CDR2 are SGHDT and YYEEEE. Trimming removed 4 bases from V and 5 bases from J; junction bases left unmatched: 5. CDR3 size: 14 residues. CDR3 amino acids: CASSKAGVHNEQFF. The DNA of the CDR3 is TGTGCCAGCAGCAAAGCGGGAGTCCACAATGAGCAGTTCTTC.

The rearrangement joins TRBV6-5 to TRBJ2-7; 8 positions agree with TRBD2. The CDR3 sequence is 16 residues long. Germline V gene lookup returns CDR1 MNHEY and CDR2 SVGAGI. V lost 2 bases and J lost 7; bases outside the gene matches: 13. DNA for the CDR3: TGTGCCAGCAGTTACCTCAGCGGGAGAAGTACGAGTGAGCAGTACTTC. Its protein product is CASSYLSGRSTSEQYF.

V and J are TRBV12-3 or TRBV12-4 and TRBJ2-6, with 7 bases lining up with TRBD2. V was clipped by 3 bases and J by 2 bases; unmatched bases: 1. The CDR3 contains 15 residues. CDR3 in amino acids: CASSFGTTGANVLTF. CDR3 coding DNA: TGTGCCAGCAGTTTCGGGACTACTGGGGCCAACGTCCTGACTTTC.

This clonotype has only a few counts. The gene calls are TRBV19 and TRBJ1-3; TRBD1 might be the D (6 bases). This CDR3 has 16 residues. The V end lost 2 bases, the J end lost 1 base, and 12 bases lay between the germline ends. Looked up from germline, CDR1 is LNHDA and CDR2 is SQIVND (reference sequence). The CDR3 DNA follows: TGTGCCAGTAGTATAAGAAAACAGGGATCTGGAAACACCATATATTTT. It is translated as CASSIRKQGSGNTIYF. Variable domain in full (rest from reference TRBV19 and TRBJ1-3): DGGITQSPKYLFRKEGQNVTLSCEQNLNHDAMYWYRQDPGQGLRLIYYSQIVNDFQKGDIAEGYSVSREKKESFPLTVTSAQKNPTAFYLCASSIRKQGSGNTIYFGEGSWLTVV.

A note on this clonotype: The junction departs from germline at one end; a sequencing error may be responsible. The rearrangement joins TRBV12-3 or TRBV12-4 to TRBJ2-1, with 7 nucleotides matching TRBD1. CDR3 length: 13 residues. The CDR3 loop reads CASGYLGGNEHFF. Written as DNA, the CDR3 is TGTGCCAGCGGATACTTAGGGGGCAATGAGCATTTCTTC.

The chain carries TRBV5-6 and TRBJ2-1; D ambiguous. The CDR3 is 14 amino acids. Germline V gene lookup returns CDR1 SGHDT and CDR2 YYEEEE. V was clipped by 2 bases and J by 7 bases, with 13 bases between them. CDR3 residues: CASSLVNPQNEQFF. As DNA, the CDR3 is TGTGCCAGCAGCTTAGTAAACCCTCAGAATGAGCAGTTCTTC.